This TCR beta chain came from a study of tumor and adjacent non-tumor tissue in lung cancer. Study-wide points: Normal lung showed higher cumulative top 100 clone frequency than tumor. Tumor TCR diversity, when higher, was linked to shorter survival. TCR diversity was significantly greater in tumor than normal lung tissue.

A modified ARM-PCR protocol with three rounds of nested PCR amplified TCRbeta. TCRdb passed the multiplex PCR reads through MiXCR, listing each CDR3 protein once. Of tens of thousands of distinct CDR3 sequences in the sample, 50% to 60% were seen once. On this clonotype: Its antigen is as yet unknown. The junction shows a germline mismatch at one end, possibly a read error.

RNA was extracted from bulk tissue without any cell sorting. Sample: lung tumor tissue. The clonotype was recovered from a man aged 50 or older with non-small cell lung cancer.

CDR3 amino acids: CASTLDQGPVPREQYF. The CDR3, as DNA: TGCGCCAGCACCTTGGATCAGGGTCCGGTCCCTCGCGAGCAGTACTTC. The chain uses TRBV5-1 and TRBJ2-7; D possibly corresponds to TRBD1 (5 bases). Germline-derived CDR1 and CDR2 are SGHRS and YFSETQ. The CDR3 totals 16 residues.